The clone carrying this TCR beta chain was detected many times. Its specificity is not known. Germline V gives CDR1 MNHEY, CDR2 SMNVEV (reference sequence). CDR3 length equals 14 residues. V was trimmed by 2 bases and J by 7 bases, leaving 12 bases between them. This specimen belongs to a study of blood T cells in healthy people across ages. Findings of the study overall: A strong correlation was found between TCR beta diversity and the percentage of naive T cells.

Next came a second PCR, run for 7 to 11 cycles, which used a sample-barcoded 5' primer along with a J-beta primer mix. TCRdb reanalysed the 5' RACE reads using MiXCR and keeps one entry per CDR3 protein. The table shows about 1.5 million distinct CDR3 sequences, with roughly 43% occurring only once. Input material: blood. This TCR was sampled from a young woman in good health. The chain has TRBV27 and TRBJ2-1; perhaps TRBD1 as D (5 bases). The CDR3 region has the DNA TGTGCCAGCAGTTTAACTCTAGGGGCGAATGAGCAGTTCTTC. Encoded protein: CASSLTLGANEQFF.